This T cell receptor (beta chain) comes out of a study of lymphopenia after photon versus proton radiotherapy. CDR1 is LGHNA, CDR2 YNFKEQ, per germline. There are 12 residues in the CDR3. V was clipped by 0 bases and J by 11 bases, with 10 bases between them. Some clones are missing from TCRdb's copy, which holds only in-frame ones; the method was immunoSEQ multiplex PCR. The repertoire consists of thousands of clones, with about three quarters occurring once and the leading ten covering roughly 54%. This clone has a handful of counts. Its antigen remains unknown. Study results and limitations: Photon-treated patients lost naive T cells and TCR diversity; proton-treated stayed stable.

The rearrangement joins TRBV4-2 to TRBJ1-1; D call uncertain. The sequencing here drew on peripheral blood, taken from a patient treated with proton-based radiotherapy. The sequence was obtained from a man older than 75 with esophageal cancer. The CDR3: CASSQDRGLAFF. Written as DNA, the CDR3 is TGTGCCAGCAGCCAAGATCGAGGCTTGGCTTTCTTT.